This T cell receptor beta chain derives from a study of T cells in Graves' hyperthyroidism and ophthalmopathy. The CDR3 has 14 residues. The germline gives CDR1 SNHLY, CDR2 FYNNEI. V lost 2 bases and J 4 bases, leaving 11 bases between the germline ends. This clonotype was recorded at least ten times. The CDR3 regions of TCR beta were amplified from RNA transcripts. The HTBI set primed first-round TCR CDR3 RT-PCR. In TCRdb, the multiplex PCR reads were re-called with MiXCR into one record per CDR3 protein. The repertoire consists of 650,000 to 750,000 distinct CDR3 sequences, with approximately 14% occurring once and the leading ten covering approximately 10%. This sample holds PBMCs from less than 11 ml fresh peripheral blood.

The V gene is TRBV2, the J gene TRBJ1-2, with no clear D. Sequencing was carried out using blood. The TCR sequence derives from a woman aged 18-35 years with Graves' hyperthyroidism. The CDR3 DNA follows: TGTGCCAGCAGTGAACTCGACGGGCCCTATGGCTACACCTTC. This sequence encodes CASSELDGPYGYTF.